The next 26 T cell receptor beta chains were all read from a single sample in a study of identical twins. One entry per CDR3 protein, called by TCRdb with MiXCR from the 5' RACE reads. The top ten hold 1.5% to 2% of the sample, which has approximately 890,000 distinct CDR3 sequences, around 12% seen once. The data also belong to a second study, concerning yellow fever vaccine responses in identical twins.

Sample: PBMCs. The receptors shown here come from a woman aged 18-30 years in good health.

The V and J genes are TRBV5-1 and TRBJ2-2, with TRBD2 identical over 9 bases. Germline V lookup: CDR1 SGHRS, CDR2 YFSETQ. CDR3 length: 16 residues. V lost 0 bases to trimming and J lost 6 bases; unmatched junction nucleotides: 6. CDR3 region: CASSLVPAGGSGELFF. As DNA, the CDR3 is TGCGCCAGCAGCTTGGTCCCAGCGGGAGGATCCGGGGAGCTGTTTTTT.

This clonotype appeared a few times. The chain uses TRBV5-1 and TRBJ2-3; D is undetermined. Trimming shortened V by 0 bases and J by 3 bases, and 8 bases separated the two germline ends. CDR3 length equals 14 residues. Germline V CDR1 and CDR2: SGHRS, YFSETQ. The CDR3 nucleotides read TGCGCCAGCAGCTTGGAACCGAGAACAGATACGCAGTATTTT. Residues: CASSLEPRTDTQYF.

This clonotype has more than one count but fewer than ten. The gene calls are TRBV7-9 and TRBJ2-1, with D perhaps TRBD2 (6 bases). Germline CDR1 and CDR2: SEHNR and FQNEAQ (reference sequence). There are 14 residues in the CDR3. Between the trimmed V and J ends, which lost 4 bases and 6 bases, there was a span of 13 bases. CDR3 nucleotides: TGTGCCAGCAGCTATAGCGGCGGCGCCAATGAGCAGTTCTTC. It translates to CASSYSGGANEQFF.

The gene calls are TRBV20-1 and TRBJ1-2, with D perhaps matching TRBD1 (6 bases). Germline assignment: CDR1 DFQATT and CDR2 SNEGSKA (reference sequence). The CDR3 contains 14 residues. Trimming removed 7 bases at V and 7 bases at J, with 22 bases between. CDR3 sequence reads: CSGNRDTRYRGYTF. The DNA for the CDR3 is TGCAGTGGAAACCGGGACACAAGATATCGTGGCTACACCTTC.

This clonotype was counted only a few times. The chain combines TRBV4-1 with TRBJ2-1, with a possible D match to TRBD2 (6 bases). Trimming removed 4 bases from V and 6 bases from J, with 22 bases in between. The CDR3 is 17 amino acids. CDR1 is MGHRA and CDR2 is YSYEKL in the germline V gene. The CDR3 loop reads CASSRRATGSFINEQFF. The CDR3 DNA reads TGCGCCAGCAGCCGCCGTGCGACCGGGAGTTTCATCAATGAGCAGTTCTTC.

In this sample, this clonotype turned up many times. The chain is built from TRBV5-1 and TRBJ2-2; possible D gene TRBD2, 5 bases. CDR1 and CDR2 from the germline V gene are SGHRS and YFSETQ. Trimming left V 0 bases short and J 7 bases short, with 10 bases between. CDR3 size: 14 residues. The CDR3 here is CASSLASGSGELFF. Written as DNA, the CDR3 is TGCGCCAGCAGCTTGGCCTCGGGAAGCGGGGAGCTGTTTTTT.

This clonotype was seen more than once but under ten times. The chain combines TRBV5-1 with TRBJ2-2, with 8 bases that match TRBD2. V lost 2 bases, J lost 5 bases, and 17 bases stayed unmatched. The CDR3 spans 19 residues. Germline V gene data show CDR1 as SGHRS and CDR2 as YFSETQ. In nucleotides, the CDR3 is TGCGCCAGCAGCTTAAGGTCGGACGGAGCGGGAGTGAGGACCGGGGAGCTGTTTTTT. Its protein is CASSLRSDGAGVRTGELFF.

The J gene is TRBJ1-4, the V gene TRBV10-3; a weak D match, TRBD1 (5 bases). Germline V gene data show CDR1 as ENHRY and CDR2 as SYGVKD. The V gene lost 2 bases and the J gene lost 6 bases, with 10 bases spanning the gap. The CDR3 is 14 amino acids. The chain's CDR3 is CAISEPREDEKLFF. CDR3 nucleotide sequence: TGTGCCATCAGTGAGCCCAGGGAGGATGAAAAACTGTTTTTT.

The chain joins TRBV3-1 to TRBJ2-2; unclear D gene. Germline V gene sequence: CDR1 LGHDT, CDR2 YNNKEL (reference sequence). This CDR3 contains 13 residues. Trimming removed 4 bases from V and 7 bases from J, with 10 bases in between. The CDR3 sequence: CASSPSVRGELFF. CDR3 nucleotide sequence: TGTGCCAGCAGCCCAAGCGTACGCGGGGAGCTGTTTTTT.

The rearrangement uses TRBV7-8 and TRBJ1-1; a weak D match, TRBD1 (6 bases). From germline, CDR1 is SGHVS and CDR2 FQNEAQ. V lost 7 bases, J lost 0 bases, and 12 bases lay in between. This CDR3 spans 14 amino acids. The CDR3: CASIAGVMNTEAFF. The CDR3 DNA reads TGTGCCAGCATTGCAGGGGTCATGAACACTGAAGCTTTCTTT. Looking up the rest from reference TRBV7-8 and TRBJ1-1 gives the full variable domain: GAGVSQSPRYKVAKRGQDVALRCDPISGHVSLFWYQQALGQGPEFLTYFQNEAQLDKSGLPSDRFFAERPEGSVSTLKIQRTQQEDSAVYLCASIAGVMNTEAFFGQGTRLTVV.

The chain is built from TRBV5-5 and TRBJ2-5; the match to TRBD1 covers 7 bases. The V gene end was trimmed by 2 bases and the J gene end by 5 bases; junction bases not matched to a gene: 9. This CDR3 is 15 amino acids long. Per germline, CDR1 SGHKS and CDR2 YYEKEE (reference sequence). The CDR3 spells CASSFGQAFWETQYF. CDR3 coding DNA: TGTGCCAGCAGCTTCGGACAGGCCTTTTGGGAGACCCAGTACTTC.

This clonotype was counted many times. The chain is built from TRBV10-3 and TRBJ2-2; maybe TRBD1 (6 bases). Trimming cost V 2 bases and J 4 bases, with 11 bases left between them. CDR1 and CDR2 (germline): ENHRY, SYGVKD. The CDR3 consists of 15 residues. CDR3 protein: CAISEAGATTGELFF. The CDR3 bases are TGTGCCATCAGTGAGGCAGGGGCGACCACCGGGGAGCTGTTTTTT.

This chain uses TRBV11-3 with TRBJ2-3; TRBD2 matches 7 bases. The CDR3 contains 16 residues. Trimming took 1 base from V and 2 from J; bases not matched to a gene: 6. Germline CDR1 and CDR2: SGHNT and YENEEA. The CDR3: CASSLGYAGDTDTQYF. In DNA, the CDR3 is TGTGCCAGCAGCTTAGGTTACGCGGGAGACACAGATACGCAGTATTTT.

In DNA, the CDR3 is TGTGCCACCAGCAGAGAAACTAGCGTAAACAATGAGCAGTTCTTC. It encodes CATSRETSVNNEQFF. V is TRBV15 and J is TRBJ2-1; TRBD2 matches at 7 bases. CDR3 length: 15 residues. J lost 5 bases, V lost 0 bases, and 4 bases had no gene match. In germline, CDR1 is LNHNV, CDR2 YYDKDF (reference sequence). Supplemented by reference TRBV15 and TRBJ2-1, the full variable domain reads DAMVIQNPRYQVTQFGKPVTLSCSQTLNHNVMYWYQQKSSQAPKLLFHYYDKDFNNEADTPDNFQSRRPNTSFCFLDIRSPGLGDTAMYLCATSRETSVNNEQFFGPGTRLTVL.

This sequence joins TRBV21-1 and TRBJ2-7; the table's D call of TRBD1 was not tested on the DNA. TRBV21-1 is designated a pseudogene. This CDR3 has 16 amino acids. CDR3 in amino acids: CASSPQRYRNSYEQYF. The DNA for the CDR3 is TGTGCCAGCAGCCCCCAGCGGTACAGAAACTCCTACGAGCAGTACTTC.

The sample holds many counts of this clonotype. The J gene is TRBJ2-5, the V gene TRBV3-1; 13 positions agree with TRBD2. This CDR3 has 17 amino acids. V was pared by 1 base and J by 1 base, with 3 bases of the junction left unmatched. CDR1 is LGHDT, CDR2 YNNKEL, per germline (reference sequence). This CDR3 is CASSQGLAGGPQETQYF. CDR3 nucleotide sequence: TGTGCCAGCAGCCAAGGACTAGCGGGGGGACCCCAAGAGACCCAGTACTTC.

The gene calls are TRBV10-3 and TRBJ2-2; D not resolved. V was trimmed by 10 bases and J by 0 bases, leaving 12 bases between them. Germline-derived CDR1 and CDR2 are ENHRY and SYGVKD. The CDR3 runs to 14 residues. Here the CDR3 DNA reads TGTGCCACCTCCATCCCCCCGAACACCGGGGAGCTGTTTTTT. Protein product: CATSIPPNTGELFF.

A few counts support this clonotype. The chain recombines TRBV20-1 with TRBJ1-5, with D tentatively TRBD1 (6 bases). The CDR3 extends over 16 amino acids. Germline CDR1 and CDR2: DFQATT and SNEGSKA (reference sequence). V gave up 5 bases and J gave up 1 base, with 18 bases separating them. DNA for the CDR3: TGCAGTGCTGTGGACAGACCTCTGGGGAGCAATCAGCCCCAGCATTTT. Translated, it gives CSAVDRPLGSNQPQHF.

This clonotype has more than one count but fewer than ten. The V gene is TRBV7-2, the J gene TRBJ2-1, with 13 positions matching TRBD2. The CDR3 has 15 residues. In germline, CDR1 is SGHTA, CDR2 FQGNSA. The junction had 8 bases not matched to a gene; V was cut back by 5 bases and J by 10 bases. CDR3 DNA: TGTGCCAGCAGCATACTAGCGGGAGGGCGGGTGGAGCAGTTCTTC. Its protein product is CASSILAGGRVEQFF.

This sequence joins TRBV28 and TRBJ2-5, with D maybe TRBD2 (5 bases). The CDR3 spans 16 residues. From germline, CDR1 is MDHEN and CDR2 SYDVKM. V dropped 4 bases and J dropped 0 bases, with 15 bases sitting between them. The CDR3 loop is CASSSLERYHQETQYF. For the CDR3, the DNA is TGTGCCAGCAGTTCACTCGAGCGGTACCACCAAGAGACCCAGTACTTC.

The rearrangement links TRBV5-1 to TRBJ2-3; D is possibly TRBD2 (5 bases). CDR1 is SGHRS, CDR2 YFSETQ, per germline. V was pared by 4 bases and J by 4 bases, with 19 bases between. The CDR3 runs 16 residues. CDR3 loop: CASSPEVGLLADTQYF. CDR3 in DNA: TGCGCCAGCAGCCCGGAGGTTGGCTTGCTGGCAGATACGCAGTATTTT.

DNA for the CDR3: TGCGCCAGCAGCTTGGACAGAAAGACCACAGATACGCAGTATTTT. This translates into CASSLDRKTTDTQYF. The V call is TRBV5-1, the J call TRBJ2-3, with no clear D. CDR1 is SGHRS, CDR2 YFSETQ, per germline. V was pared by 0 bases and J by 2 bases, with 10 bases between. The CDR3 spans 15 residues.

The chain joins TRBV13 to TRBJ2-7; D possibly corresponds to TRBD2 (6 bases). The V and J ends lost 10 bases and 1 base respectively, with 23 bases between them. This CDR3 has 16 amino acids. Germline assignment: CDR1 PRHDT and CDR2 FYEKMQ (reference sequence). CDR3 amino acids: CAMHLGRTFPSYEQYV. As DNA, the CDR3 is TGTGCCATGCATCTAGGGAGGACTTTTCCATCCTACGAGCAGTACGTC.

This clonotype was recorded a few times. The chain joins TRBV9 to TRBJ1-1, with D tentatively TRBD1 (5 bases). The germline CDR1 and CDR2 sequences are SGDLS and YYNGEE. The V end lost 3 bases, the J end lost 7 bases, and 13 bases lay between the germline ends. CDR3 length equals 13 residues. CDR3: CASSAGTVFEAFF. CDR3 nucleotide sequence: TGTGCCAGCAGCGCGGGGACGGTGTTTGAAGCTTTCTTT. The full variable domain, in which reference TRBV9 and TRBJ1-1 provide the parts outside the CDR3, is DSGVTQTPKHLITATGQRVTLRCSPRSGDLSVYWYQQSLDQGLQFLIQYYNGEERAKGNILERFSAQQFPDLHSELNLSSLELGDSALYFCASSAGTVFEAFFGQGTRLTVV.

The CDR3 here is CASSVASGFTDTQYF. CDR3 nucleotides: TGCGCCAGCAGTGTCGCTAGCGGGTTCACAGATACGCAGTATTTT. The chain employs TRBV5-1 and TRBJ2-3, with TRBD2 identical over 8 bases. V shed 5 bases, J shed 2 bases, and the junction held 7 bases outside the gene matches. Germline V gene lookup returns CDR1 SGHRS and CDR2 YFSETQ. The CDR3 spans 15 residues.

In its sample, this clonotype was seen a few times. The chain couples TRBV10-2 to TRBJ1-5; 9 nucleotides align to TRBD1. The ends lost 5 bases at V and 5 bases at J; junction bases unmatched: 4. Germline-derived CDR1 and CDR2 are WSHSY and SAAADI. CDR3 length equals 14 residues. In DNA, the CDR3 is TGCGCCAGCAGTACGGGACAGGGTTATCAGCCCCAGCATTTT. It encodes CASSTGQGYQPQHF.